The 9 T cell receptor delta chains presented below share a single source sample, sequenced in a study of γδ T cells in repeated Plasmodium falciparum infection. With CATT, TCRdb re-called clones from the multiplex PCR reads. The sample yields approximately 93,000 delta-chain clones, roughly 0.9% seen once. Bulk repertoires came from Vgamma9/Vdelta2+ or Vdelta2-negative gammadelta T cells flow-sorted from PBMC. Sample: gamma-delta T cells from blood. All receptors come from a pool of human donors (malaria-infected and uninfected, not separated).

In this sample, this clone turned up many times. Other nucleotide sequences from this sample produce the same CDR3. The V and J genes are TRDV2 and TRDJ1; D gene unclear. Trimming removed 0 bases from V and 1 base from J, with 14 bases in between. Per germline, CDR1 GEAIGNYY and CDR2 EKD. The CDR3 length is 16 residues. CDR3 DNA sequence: TGTGCCTGTGACACCGTTATTCGTGCGGGCACCGATAAACTCATCTTT. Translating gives CACDTVIRAGTDKLIF.

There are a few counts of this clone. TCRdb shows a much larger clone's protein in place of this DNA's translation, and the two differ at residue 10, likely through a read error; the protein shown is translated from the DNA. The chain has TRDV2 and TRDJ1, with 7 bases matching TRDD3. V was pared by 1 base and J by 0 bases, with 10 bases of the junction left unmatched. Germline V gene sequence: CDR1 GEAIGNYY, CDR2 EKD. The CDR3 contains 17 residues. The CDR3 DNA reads TGTGCCTGTGACACTGGGGGGGATTACTGGTACACCGATAAACTCATCTTT. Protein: CACDTGGDYWYTDKLIF.

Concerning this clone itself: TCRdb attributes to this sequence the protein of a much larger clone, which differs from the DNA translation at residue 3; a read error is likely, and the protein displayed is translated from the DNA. CDR3 protein: CARDSVTQPGDTTTRDTRQMFF. DNA for the CDR3: TGTGCCCGTGACTCCGTTACCCAACCGGGGGATACGACTACCCGGGACACCCGACAGATGTTTTTC. The rearrangement joins TRDV2 to TRDJ3; 10 bases agree with TRDD3. The J gene is absent in TCRdb and was assigned here via DNA matching to germline. This CDR3 has 22 amino acids. Germline V CDR1 and CDR2: GEAIGNYY, EKD.

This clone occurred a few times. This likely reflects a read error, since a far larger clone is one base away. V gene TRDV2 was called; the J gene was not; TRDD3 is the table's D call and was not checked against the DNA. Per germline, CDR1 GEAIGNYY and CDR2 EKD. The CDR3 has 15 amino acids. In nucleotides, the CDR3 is TGTGCCTGTGACAGCTTGGGGGATTACACCGATAAACTCATTTTT. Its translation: CACDSLGDYTDKLIF.

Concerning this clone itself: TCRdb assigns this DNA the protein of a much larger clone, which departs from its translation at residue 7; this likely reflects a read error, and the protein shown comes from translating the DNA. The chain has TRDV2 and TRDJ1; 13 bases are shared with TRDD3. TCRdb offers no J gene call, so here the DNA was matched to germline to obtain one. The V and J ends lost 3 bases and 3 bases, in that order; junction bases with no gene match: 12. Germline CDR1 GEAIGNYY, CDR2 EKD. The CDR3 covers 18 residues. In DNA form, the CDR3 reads TGTGCCTGTGACTCCGGGGCACTGGGGGATACGCTTTCCGATAAACTCATCTTT. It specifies CACDSGALGDTLSDKLIF.

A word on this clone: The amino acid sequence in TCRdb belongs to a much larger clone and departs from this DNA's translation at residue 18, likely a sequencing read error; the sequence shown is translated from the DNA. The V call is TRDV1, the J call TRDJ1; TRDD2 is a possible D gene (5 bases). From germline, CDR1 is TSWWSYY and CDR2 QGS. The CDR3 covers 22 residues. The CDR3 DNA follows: TGTGCTCTTGGGAAATCCCCTTCGGTGGGACCGAATAAGACTAAGTACACCAATAAACTCATCTTT. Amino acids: CALGKSPSVGPNKTKYTNKLIF.

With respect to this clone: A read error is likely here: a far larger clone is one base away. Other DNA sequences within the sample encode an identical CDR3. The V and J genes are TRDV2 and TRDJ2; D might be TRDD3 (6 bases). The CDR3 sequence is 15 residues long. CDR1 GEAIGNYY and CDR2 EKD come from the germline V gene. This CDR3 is CACDTVGGRTAQLFF. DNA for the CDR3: TGTGCCTGTGACACCGTAGGGGGACGGACAGCACAACTATTCTTT.

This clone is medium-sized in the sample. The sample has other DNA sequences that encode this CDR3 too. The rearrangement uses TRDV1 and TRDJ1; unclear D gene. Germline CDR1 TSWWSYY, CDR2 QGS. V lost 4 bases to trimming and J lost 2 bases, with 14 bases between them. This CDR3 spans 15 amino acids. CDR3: CALGGPIRVTDKLIF. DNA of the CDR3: TGTGCTCTTGGGGGGCCGATCCGGGTTACCGATAAACTCATCTTT.

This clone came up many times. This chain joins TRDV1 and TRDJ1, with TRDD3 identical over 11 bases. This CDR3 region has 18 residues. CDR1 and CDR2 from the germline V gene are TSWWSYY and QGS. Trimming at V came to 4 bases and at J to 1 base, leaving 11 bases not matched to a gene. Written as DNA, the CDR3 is TGTGCTCTTGGGGCTCCCCAGGGTGGGGGATACGCCACCGATAAACTCATCTTT. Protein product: CALGAPQGGGYATDKLIF.